What follows is one T cell receptor (beta chain) and its context. Using immunoSEQ multiplex PCR, the repertoire was profiled, and TCRdb retains in-frame clones only, with some absent. The sample lists about 190,000 clones, approximately 94% occurring once. The data stem from a study of T cell responses to AZD1222 COVID-19 vaccine. Germline V lookup: CDR1 LNHDA, CDR2 SQIVND (reference sequence). The CDR3 extends over 15 amino acids. V shed 6 bases and J 6 bases; nucleotides not matched to a gene: 11. The TCR was taken from an adult who received the MenACWY meningococcal vaccine as a control. The rearrangement uses TRBV19 and TRBJ2-7; 10 bases match TRBD1. The starting material was peripheral blood, obtained 28 days after the second dose of the MenACWY control vaccine. CDR3 in DNA: TGTGCCAGTAGGATTACCGGGACAGGGGACGCCGAGCAGTACTTC. This translates into CASRITGTGDAEQYF.